The clone carrying this TCR beta chain has a single count. The entry originates in a study of blood T cells in healthy people across ages. Germline V gene sequence: CDR1 DFQATT, CDR2 SNEGSKA (reference sequence). V lost 8 bases and J lost 6, with 24 bases in between. The CDR3 has 15 residues. It was with a sample-barcoded 5' primer and a J-beta primer mix that a second PCR of roughly 7 to 11 cycles was run. TCRdb itself ran the 5' RACE reads through MiXCR, one entry per CDR3 protein. This table has about 2 million distinct CDR3 sequences, 49% appearing once. The sequence derives from a middle-aged woman in good health. V gene TRBV20-1 combines with J gene TRBJ2-3; D may be TRBD1 (6 bases). Input material: blood. The CDR3 protein is CSSSLGQTSWDTQYF. CDR3 nucleotide sequence: TGCAGTTCAAGTCTTGGACAGACGTCCTGGGATACGCAGTATTTT.